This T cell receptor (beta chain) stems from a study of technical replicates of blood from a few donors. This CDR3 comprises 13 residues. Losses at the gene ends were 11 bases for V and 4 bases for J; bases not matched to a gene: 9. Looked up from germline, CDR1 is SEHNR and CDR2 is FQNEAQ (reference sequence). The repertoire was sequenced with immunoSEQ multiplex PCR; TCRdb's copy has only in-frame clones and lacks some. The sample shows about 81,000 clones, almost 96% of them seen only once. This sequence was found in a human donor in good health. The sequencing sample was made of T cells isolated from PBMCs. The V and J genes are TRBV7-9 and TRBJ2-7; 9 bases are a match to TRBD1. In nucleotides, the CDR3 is TGTGCCGACGACAGGGGGACAGCTTACGAGCAGTACTTC. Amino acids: CADDRGTAYEQYF.